These 2 T cell receptor beta chains originate from one sample sequenced in a study of shared clonotypes between healthy human individuals. Sequencing was performed with immunoSEQ multiplex PCR; in TCRdb, only in-frame clones are kept and a portion is missing. The table has a few million clones, 85% to 95% seen once. Sequencing used naive CD4+ T cells from PBMCs. Noted subset: CD45RA+ positively selected. These TCRs come from a man younger than 30 in good health. Some clones in this sample may be carry-over from other donors' samples.

This chain links TRBV2 with TRBJ1-3; no definite D call. CDR1 and CDR2 from the germline V gene are SNHLY and FYNNEI. Trimming took off 4 bases at V and 4 bases at J, with 8 bases between the two ends. The CDR3 consists of 13 residues. CDR3 in amino acids: CASSGVGGNTIYF. The CDR3 DNA follows: TGTGCCAGCAGTGGGGTAGGCGGAAACACCATATATTTT.

This clone was counted between two and nine times. The CDR3 sequence: CASSLPTPGFYGYTF. For the CDR3, the DNA is TGTGCCAGCAGTTTACCCACACCGGGGTTTTATGGCTACACCTTC. The chain carries TRBV28 and TRBJ1-2; D gene uncertain. Germline loops: CDR1 MDHEN, CDR2 SYDVKM. V was shortened by 2 bases and J by 5 bases, with 15 bases between the two germline ends. CDR3 length equals 15 residues.